These 15 T cell receptor beta chains originate from one sample sequenced in a study of T cell responses to AZD1222 COVID-19 vaccine (dated by TCRdb to the early 2020s). Interpreted using the paper, the time point label stands for: about 28 days (+/-7) after the second vaccine dose. The library was built by means of the immunoSEQ multiplex PCR assay. TCRdb stores this immuneACCESS table with in-frame sequences only. Part of the clones is absent; in the studies checked, under half of the shortfall reflects unresolved V genes, and no reason is known for the rest. Across this sample there are about 180,000 clones, with approximately 94% seen only once. The ten largest clones represent around 1.6% of the sample. Source: peripheral blood, taken 28 days after the second AZD1222 dose. The origin of the receptors is an adult who received the AZD1222 COVID-19 vaccine.

The J gene is TRBJ2-7, the V gene TRBV7-9, with D perhaps being TRBD1 or TRBD2 (5 bases each). V gave up 3 bases and J gave up 4 bases, with 16 bases separating them. The germline CDR1 and CDR2 sequences are SEHNR and FQNEAQ (reference sequence). This CDR3 spans 15 amino acids. The CDR3 loop is CASSFSRGIGYEQYF. The CDR3, as DNA: TGTGCCAGCAGCTTTTCACGGGGCATAGGGTACGAGCAGTACTTC.

The V and J genes are TRBV5-6 and TRBJ2-2, with 12 nucleotides matching TRBD2. The CDR3 runs to 17 residues. Losses at the gene ends were 2 bases for V and 6 bases for J; bases not matched to a gene: 8. The germline gives CDR1 SGHDT, CDR2 YYEEEE. The CDR3, as DNA: TGTGCCAGCAGCTTTAGGTCTAGCGGGAGGGCCGCCGGGGAGCTGTTTTTT. Its protein product is CASSFRSSGRAAGELFF.

The chain employs TRBV13 and TRBJ1-2; TRBD1 agrees at 10 bases. After removal of 5 bases from V and 8 bases from J, the junction contained 11 bases not matched to a gene. Germline V CDR1 and CDR2: PRHDT, FYEKMQ (reference sequence). This CDR3 is 15 amino acids long. The CDR3 here is CASSDRDRGMQGYTF. The CDR3 DNA reads as TGTGCCAGCAGCGACCGGGACAGGGGTATGCAGGGCTACACCTTC.

The chain recombines TRBV15 with TRBJ2-7, with D perhaps TRBD1 (6 bases). Germline lookup yields CDR1 LNHNV and CDR2 YYDKDF (reference sequence). The V end was cut by 8 bases, the J end by 1 base, with 21 bases between. The CDR3 contains 16 residues. The chain's CDR3 is CATRFYSGEVSYEQYF. The CDR3 DNA reads as TGTGCCACCCGTTTTTACTCAGGGGAAGTGTCCTACGAGCAGTACTTC.

The chain couples TRBV6-5 to TRBJ1-1, with unresolved D. CDR3 length: 13 residues. V lost 6 bases to trimming and J lost 10 bases, with 18 bases between them. Germline V CDR1 and CDR2: MNHEY, SVGAGI. CDR3 sequence reads: CASRPDPRGPAFF. Here the CDR3 DNA reads TGTGCCAGCAGACCAGACCCCCGAGGGCCAGCTTTCTTT.

This chain connects TRBV6-5 to TRBJ1-2; D is possibly TRBD1 (6 bases). Germline V gene lookup returns CDR1 MNHEY and CDR2 SVGAGI. Trimming stripped 6 bases from V and 2 bases from J, with 10 bases between. This CDR3 has 13 residues. As DNA, the CDR3 is TGTGCCAGCAGCAGAGACAGGAACTATGGCTACACCTTC. Its translation is CASSRDRNYGYTF.

This chain joins TRBV2 and TRBJ1-5, with 12 positions matching TRBD1. From germline, CDR1 is SNHLY and CDR2 FYNNEI. The CDR3 is made up of 19 amino acids. The ends lost 5 bases at V and 1 base at J; junction bases unmatched: 12. The DNA for the CDR3 is TGTGCCAGCAGTACCAACCGGGACAGGGGGCTAACGAGCAATCAGCCCCAGCATTTT. Translation: CASSTNRDRGLTSNQPQHF.

The rearrangement uses TRBV4-1 and TRBJ1-1; no reliable D call. The CDR3 runs to 13 residues. V was shortened by 1 base and J by 2 bases, with 5 bases between the two germline ends. CDR1 is MGHRA, CDR2 YSYEKL, per germline. CDR3 sequence (DNA): TGCGCCAGCAGCCAAGTGTCAAACACTGAAGCTTTCTTT. Amino acids: CASSQVSNTEAFF.

This clone appeared a single time. The gene calls are TRBV28 and TRBJ1-5; the match to TRBD1 covers 8 bases. V gave up 4 bases and J gave up 2 bases; unmatched junction bases: 4. CDR1 MDHEN and CDR2 SYDVKM come from the germline V gene. The CDR3 loop spans 15 amino acids. CDR3 loop: CASSSRTGRNQPQHF. Written as DNA, the CDR3 is TGTGCCAGCAGTTCCCGGACAGGGCGCAATCAGCCCCAGCATTTT.

The chain couples TRBV18 to TRBJ1-4, with no clear D. The germline gives CDR1 KGHSH, CDR2 LQKENI. V gave up 3 bases and J gave up 4 bases, with 12 bases separating them. The CDR3 consists of 15 residues. Here the CDR3 DNA reads TGTGCCAGCTCACCGACACTGGACGTTAATGAAAAACTGTTTTTT. Protein: CASSPTLDVNEKLFF.

The chain combines TRBV7-3 with TRBJ2-3; 11 bases line up with TRBD2. The CDR3 has 21 amino acids. The germline gives CDR1 SGHTA, CDR2 FQGTGA. The V and J ends lost 3 bases and 4 bases, in that order; junction bases with no gene match: 21. In DNA form, the CDR3 reads TGTGCCAGCAGCTTGGAAACAGGGGGCCAAATAGCGGGAGGGCCGGCAGATACGCAGTATTTT. Its protein product is CASSLETGGQIAGGPADTQYF.

The CDR3, as DNA: TGTGCCAGCAGTTTAAGTCGCGATTCACCCCTCCACTTT. It is translated as CASSLSRDSPLHF. This chain links TRBV27 with TRBJ1-6; D not resolved. Germline CDR1 and CDR2: MNHEY and SMNVEV (reference sequence). The CDR3 consists of 13 residues. V lost 2 bases to trimming and J lost 8 bases, with 7 bases between them.

The chain has TRBV11-3 and TRBJ2-7; TRBD1 aligns across 7 bases. Germline V gives CDR1 SGHNT, CDR2 YENEEA. This CDR3 is built from 15 residues. The J segment lost 3 bases and the V segment lost 2 bases, leaving 7 bases of the junction unmatched. CDR3 sequence: CASSLPNAGGYEQYF. CDR3 coding DNA: TGTGCCAGCAGCTTACCCAACGCAGGGGGCTACGAGCAGTACTTC.

The chain uses TRBV11-2 and TRBJ1-2; D uncertain. The V gene's germline CDR1 is SGHAT and CDR2 FQNNGV. The CDR3 contains 13 residues. V shed 2 bases and J shed 4 bases, with 8 bases lying between them. CDR3 nucleotides: TGTGCCAGCAGCTTATCAGATTTCTATGGCTACACCTTC. This sequence encodes CASSLSDFYGYTF.

Only one count was recorded for this clone. This chain links TRBV6-2 or TRBV6-3 with TRBJ1-5; possible D gene TRBD1, 5 bases. CDR3 length: 18 amino acids. Germline V gene lookup returns CDR1 MNHEY and CDR2 SVGEGT. Trimming shortened V by 2 bases and J by 0 bases, and 17 bases separated the two germline ends. This CDR3 reads CASSYQKITRDSNQPQHF. CDR3 nucleotides: TGTGCCAGCAGTTACCAAAAGATAACCAGGGATAGCAATCAGCCCCAGCATTTT.